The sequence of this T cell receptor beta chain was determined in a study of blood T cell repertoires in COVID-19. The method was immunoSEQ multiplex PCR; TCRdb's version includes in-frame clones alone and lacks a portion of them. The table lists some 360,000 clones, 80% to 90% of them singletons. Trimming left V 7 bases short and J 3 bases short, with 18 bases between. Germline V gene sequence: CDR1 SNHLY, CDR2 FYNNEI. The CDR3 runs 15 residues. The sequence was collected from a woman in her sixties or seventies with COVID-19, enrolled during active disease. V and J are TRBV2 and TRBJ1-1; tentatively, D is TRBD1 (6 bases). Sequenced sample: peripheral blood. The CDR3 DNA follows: TGTGCCAGCACCAAGGGCGGGGGCCCTGACACTGAAGCTTTCTTT. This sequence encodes CASTKGGGPDTEAFF.